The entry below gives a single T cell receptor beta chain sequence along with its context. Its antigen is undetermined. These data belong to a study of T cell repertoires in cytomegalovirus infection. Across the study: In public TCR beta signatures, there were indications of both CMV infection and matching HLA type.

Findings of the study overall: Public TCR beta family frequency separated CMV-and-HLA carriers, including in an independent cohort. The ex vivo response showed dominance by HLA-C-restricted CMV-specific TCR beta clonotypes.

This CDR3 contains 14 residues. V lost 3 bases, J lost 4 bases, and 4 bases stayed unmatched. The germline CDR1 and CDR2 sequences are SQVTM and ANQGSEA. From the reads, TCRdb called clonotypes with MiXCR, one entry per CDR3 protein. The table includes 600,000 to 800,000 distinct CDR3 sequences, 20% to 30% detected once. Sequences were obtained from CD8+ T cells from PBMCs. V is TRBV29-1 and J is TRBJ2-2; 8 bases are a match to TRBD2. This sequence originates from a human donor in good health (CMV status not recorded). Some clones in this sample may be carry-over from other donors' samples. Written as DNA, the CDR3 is TGCAGCGTTGACGGCGGGGGGCTCACCGGGGAGCTGTTTTTT. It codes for CSVDGGGLTGELFF.